This T cell receptor beta chain appears in the sequencing data of a study of identical twins. General observations from the study: Cross-sectional statistics, not tracking of the same donors, supported the conclusions. The study found excess low generation probability among twin-shared out-of-frame alpha sequences.

As for this clonotype: Its antigen remains unidentified.

TCRdb fed the 5' RACE reads into MiXCR, producing one record per CDR3 protein. Of hundreds of thousands of distinct CDR3 sequences in the sample, 8.5% to 9% were seen once. The donors were all healthy and Caucasian. The CDR3 totals 13 residues. CDR1 and CDR2 (germline): KGHDR, SFDVKD. J lost 7 bases, V lost 9 bases, and 7 bases had no gene match. These data were also filed under a second study, of yellow fever vaccine responses in identical twins.

The specimen was PBMCs. V and J are TRBV24-1 and TRBJ2-1; 8 positions match TRBD1. The receptor was isolated from a woman under 30 in good health. The CDR3 DNA sequence: TGTGCCACCGGAGAGGACAGGGTAAATGAGCAGTTCTTC. This translates into CATGEDRVNEQFF.